The clone carrying this TCR beta chain was seen a few times. Its antigen is unknown. The data originate from a study of T cells after yellow fever vaccination. TCRdb processed the 5' RACE reads anew with MiXCR; each CDR3 protein has one entry. The repertoire holds hundreds of thousands of distinct CDR3 sequences, about 14% seen once, with over 12% in the top ten. Study conclusions and caveats: Only a minor proportion of clonotypes was detected across both CD4 and CD8 compartments. Post-booster repertoires contained most primary-vaccination clones again (roughly 96% CD4, over 70% CD8).

Germline CDR1 and CDR2: SGHDT and YYEEEE. The CDR3 is made up of 12 amino acids. V dropped 1 base and J dropped 7 bases, with 5 bases sitting between them. The material sequenced was PBMCs, taken on the day of the yellow fever booster vaccination. This sequence was found in a man aged 25 to 45 who received the YFV17D yellow fever vaccine. The J gene is TRBJ2-2, the V gene TRBV5-6; D is uncertain. CDR3 bases: TGTGCCAGCAGCTTGCTTCGCGGGGAGCTGTTTTTT. Translation: CASSLLRGELFF.